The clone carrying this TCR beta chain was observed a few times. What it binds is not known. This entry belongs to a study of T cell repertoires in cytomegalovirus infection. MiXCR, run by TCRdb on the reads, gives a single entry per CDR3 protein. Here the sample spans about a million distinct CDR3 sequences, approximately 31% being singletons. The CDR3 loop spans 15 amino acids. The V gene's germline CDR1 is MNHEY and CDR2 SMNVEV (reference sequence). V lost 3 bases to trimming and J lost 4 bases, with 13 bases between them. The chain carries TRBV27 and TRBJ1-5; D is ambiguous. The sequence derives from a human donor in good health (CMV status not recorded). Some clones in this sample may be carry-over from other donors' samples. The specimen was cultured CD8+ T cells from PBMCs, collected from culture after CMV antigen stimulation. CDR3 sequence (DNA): TGTGCCAGCAGTTTCTCTCCCCCTGGGAATCAGCCCCAGCATTTT. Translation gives CASSFSPPGNQPQHF.